This T cell receptor beta chain was identified during a study of cytomegalovirus exposure and HLA in healthy donors. The study's findings and limits: A missense DCLRE1C variant was associated with V- and J-gene trimming of TCR beta chains in a later analysis, and an independent cohort replicated the association. A prior analysis recorded that most TCR beta V segments were productive about 87% or about 30% of the time. A later analysis revealed that TCR association rates differed between HLA loci, peaking at DRB1 and bottoming out at HLA-C.

Primers for the PCR totalled 60 Vbeta and 13 Jbeta. Assay used: immunoSEQ multiplex PCR; TCRdb lists only in-frame clones, some missing. The table includes some 87,000 clones, 79% detected once. This clone came up once. Its antigen is undetermined. CDR1 SGHRS and CDR2 YFSETQ come from the germline V gene. V was pared by 6 bases and J by 0 bases, with 14 bases between. The CDR3 loop spans 15 amino acids. This TCR was recovered from a man aged 25 to 40 in good health and CMV-seronegative. The sequencing input was PBMCs. The chain carries TRBV5-1 and TRBJ2-3; the D is unclear. The CDR3 protein is CASTYSRTSTDTQYF. For the CDR3, the DNA is TGCGCCAGCACATATAGTAGAACTAGCACAGATACGCAGTATTTT. Based on the CDR3 plus reference TRBV5-1 and TRBJ2-3, the full variable domain is KAGVTQTPRYLIKTRGQQVTLSCSPISGHRSVSWYQQTPGQGLQFLFEYFSETQRNKGNFPGRFSGRQFSNSRSEMNVSTLELGDSALYLCASTYSRTSTDTQYFGPGTRLTVL.